This T cell receptor (beta chain) was sequenced for a study of T cell changes during pregnancy in multiple sclerosis. Clones were read by immunoSEQ multiplex PCR, and TCRdb kept only the in-frame ones, dropping some. The sample carries some 80,000 clones, 85% to 95% recorded once. CDR1 and CDR2 (germline): KGHSH, LQKENI. Trimming at V came to 3 bases and at J to 7 bases, leaving 8 bases not matched to a gene. The CDR3 has 15 amino acids. The receptor's source is a female donor with multiple sclerosis, enrolled in a pregnancy study. This rearrangement joins TRBV18 to TRBJ2-1; 8 bases are shared with TRBD1. The specimen was CD4+ T cells from peripheral blood mononuclear cells, collected after pregnancy. CDR3 in DNA: TGTGCCAGCTCACCGCGGACAGGGATCGATAATGAGCAGTTCTTC. It translates to CASSPRTGIDNEQFF. The entire variable domain, with the rest obtained from reference TRBV18 and TRBJ2-1, is as follows: NAGVMQNPRHLVRRRGQEARLRCSPMKGHSHVYWYRQLPEEGLKFMVYLQKENIIDESGMPKERFSAEFPKEGPSILRIQQVVRGDSAAYFCASSPRTGIDNEQFFGPGTRLTVL.